This passage covers 19 T cell receptor beta chains from one sample sequenced in a study of T cell changes during pregnancy in multiple sclerosis (dated by TCRdb to between 2018 and 2021). The protocol used for the library was the immunoSEQ multiplex PCR assay. Held by TCRdb, this immuneACCESS table contains in-frame sequences only and omits some clones. Under half of the omission traces to an unresolved V gene where checked; the cause of the rest is unknown. For this sample there are fewer than 90,000 clones; 94% appear just once. The biggest ten clones account for around 0.86% of the sample. This sample comprised peripheral blood, obtained in the third trimester of pregnancy. These receptors all stem from a female donor with multiple sclerosis, enrolled in a pregnancy study.

The chain joins TRBV2 to TRBJ2-7; 7 bases agree with TRBD1. The CDR3 has 16 amino acids. V lost 3 bases to trimming and J lost 0 bases; unmatched junction nucleotides: 8. The germline CDR1 and CDR2 sequences are SNHLY and FYNNEI. In DNA, the CDR3 is TGTGCCAGCAGTGAGACACAGGGGCCACGCTCCTACGAGCAGTACTTC. Translated, it gives CASSETQGPRSYEQYF.

The CDR3 protein is CASSPKSLRGYTYEQYF. The CDR3 DNA sequence: TGTGCCAGCAGTCCAAAAAGCCTGCGGGGGTACACCTACGAGCAGTACTTC. The J gene is TRBJ2-7, the V gene TRBV28; 7 positions match TRBD2. Per germline, CDR1 MDHEN and CDR2 SYDVKM. The V and J ends lost 5 bases and 2 bases, in that order; junction bases with no gene match: 15. This CDR3 has 17 residues.

The chain combines TRBV4-2 with TRBJ2-3; 7 nucleotides agree with TRBD1. With 1 base clipped from V and 0 bases from J, the junction kept 7 bases outside the gene matches. Germline-derived CDR1 and CDR2 are LGHNA and YNFKEQ. The CDR3 loop spans 17 amino acids. This chain's CDR3 is CASSQGDGTASTDTQYF. The CDR3 DNA reads as TGTGCCAGCAGCCAAGGGGACGGGACAGCTAGCACAGATACGCAGTATTTT.

The chain recombines TRBV19 with TRBJ2-7; 9 nucleotides line up with TRBD1. The CDR3 spans 13 residues. After removal of 4 bases from V and 3 bases from J, the junction contained 1 base not matched to a gene. Germline-derived CDR1 and CDR2 are LNHDA and SQIVND (reference sequence). CDR3 in amino acids: CASSTDRGYEQYF. The CDR3 DNA sequence: TGTGCCAGTAGTACGGACAGGGGCTACGAGCAGTACTTC. Together with reference TRBV19 and TRBJ2-7, the CDR3 gives the full variable domain: DGGITQSPKYLFRKEGQNVTLSCEQNLNHDAMYWYRQDPGQGLRLIYYSQIVNDFQKGDIAEGYSVSREKKESFPLTVTSAQKNPTAFYLCASSTDRGYEQYFGPGTRLTVT.

The gene calls are TRBV5-4 and TRBJ1-6, with D maybe TRBD1 (6 bases). This CDR3 has 15 residues. Germline values: CDR1 SGHNT, CDR2 YYREEE (reference sequence). Trimming took off 3 bases at V and 9 bases at J, with 16 bases between the two ends. The CDR3 bases are TGTGCCAGCAGCTCTCGACAGGACCCCACTTCACCCCTCCACTTT. Encoded protein: CASSSRQDPTSPLHF.

This clone has only one observation. The chain combines TRBV28 with TRBJ1-2, with TRBD1 matching 9 bases. Germline CDR1 reads MDHEN; CDR2 reads SYDVKM. This CDR3 has 15 residues. V was clipped by 6 bases and J by 0 bases; unmatched bases: 5. CDR3 protein: CASSPRQGANYGYTF. For the CDR3, the DNA is TGTGCCAGCAGCCCCCGACAGGGGGCTAACTATGGCTACACCTTC.

J is TRBJ2-7 and V is TRBV30; tentatively, D is TRBD2 (6 bases). The CDR3 has 15 amino acids. V was shortened by 1 base and J by 4 bases, with 17 bases between the two germline ends. Germline V lookup: CDR1 GTSNPN, CDR2 SVGIG (reference sequence). The CDR3 is CAWSGAGRRAYEQYF. The CDR3 DNA reads as TGTGCCTGGAGTGGTGCGGGACGGCGGGCATACGAGCAGTACTTC.

The chain links TRBV27 to TRBJ2-7; TRBD2 matches 8 bases. Germline values: CDR1 MNHEY, CDR2 SMNVEV (reference sequence). The CDR3 is 14 amino acids. Unmatched junction bases numbered 7, after V lost 5 bases and J lost 4 bases. CDR3 DNA: TGTGCCAGCAGTGGGGCGGGAGGTTCGTACGAGCAGTACTTC. Amino acids: CASSGAGGSYEQYF.

The chain carries TRBV6-6 and TRBJ1-2, with D perhaps TRBD1 (6 bases). Between the trimmed V and J ends, which lost 6 bases and 7 bases, there was a span of 9 bases. There are 11 residues in the CDR3. Germline-derived CDR1 and CDR2 are MNHNY and SVGAGI (reference sequence). The CDR3 spells CASRQGSGYTF. CDR3 nucleotides: TGTGCCAGCAGACAGGGATCTGGCTACACCTTC.

The V gene is TRBV18, the J gene TRBJ2-5; 8 nucleotides match TRBD1. Germline lookup yields CDR1 KGHSH and CDR2 LQKENI. The trim removed 4 bases at V and 5 bases at J, leaving 9 bases unmatched. This CDR3 region has 15 residues. The CDR3 protein is CASSRAGGVGETQYF. Here the CDR3 DNA reads TGTGCCAGCTCACGCGCAGGGGGCGTGGGGGAGACCCAGTACTTC.

This sequence joins TRBV9 and TRBJ2-3; D not resolved. V gave up 4 bases and J gave up 0 bases, with 6 bases separating them. The CDR3 covers 13 residues. Germline CDR1 and CDR2: SGDLS and YYNGEE. The CDR3 reads CASSPISTDTQYF. Here the CDR3 DNA reads TGTGCCAGCAGCCCTATTAGCACAGATACGCAGTATTTT.

The chain links TRBV11-2 to TRBJ1-4, with 8 bases matching TRBD1. Per the germline V gene, CDR1 is SGHAT and CDR2 is FQNNGV. CDR3 length: 13 amino acids. J gave up 5 bases and V 5 bases, and 1 base lay outside the gene matches. CDR3 DNA sequence: TGTGCCAGCAGCAGACAGGGGAATGAAAAACTGTTTTTT. The encoded protein is CASSRQGNEKLFF. Complete variable domain (other parts from reference TRBV11-2 and TRBJ1-4): EAGVAQSPRYKIIEKRQSVAFWCNPISGHATLYWYQQILGQGPKLLIQFQNNGVVDDSQLPKDRFSAERLKGVDSTLKIQPAKLEDSAVYLCASSRQGNEKLFFGSGTQLSVL.

This clone was counted once. The chain employs TRBV7-9 and TRBJ2-6, with 8 bases lining up with TRBD2. J gave up 0 bases and V 5 bases, and 9 bases lay outside the gene matches. Looked up from germline, CDR1 is SEHNR and CDR2 is FQNEAQ (reference sequence). The CDR3 is 18 amino acids. CDR3 sequence (DNA): TGTGCCAGCAGCCCCAGTCCCGGGACTAGCTCTGGGGCCAACGTCCTGACTTTC. As protein: CASSPSPGTSSGANVLTF. Filled out from reference TRBV7-9 and TRBJ2-6, the complete variable domain reads DTGVSQNPRHKITKRGQNVTFRCDPISEHNRLYWYRQTLGQGPEFLTYFQNEAQLEKSRLLSDRFSAERPKGSFSTLEIQRTEQGDSAMYLCASSPSPGTSSGANVLTFGAGSRLTVL.

Points on this clone: At one end, the junction sequence differs from germline, possibly due to a read error. This rearrangement joins TRBV5-4 to TRBJ1-5; D call uncertain. Germline V lookup: CDR1 SGHNT, CDR2 YYREEE (reference sequence). This CDR3 region has 9 residues. The CDR3 here is CASSGRGFF. In nucleotides, the CDR3 is TGTGCCAGCAGCGGACGGGGATTCTTT. The full variable domain, rest sourced from reference TRBV5-4 and TRBJ1-5, is ETGVTQSPTHLIKTRGQQVTLRCSSQSGHNTVSWYQQALGQGPQFIFQYYREEENGRGNFPPRFSGLQFPNYSSELNVNALELDDSALYLCASSGRGFFGDGTRLSIL.

The chain recombines TRBV7-9 with TRBJ2-2; D uncertain. V was pared by 5 bases and J by 8 bases, with 3 bases between. This CDR3 region has 10 residues. Germline V gives CDR1 SEHNR, CDR2 FQNEAQ (reference sequence). The CDR3 nucleotides are TGTGCCAGCAGCGCGGGGGAGCTGTTTTTT. This sequence encodes CASSAGELFF.

The sample holds one count of this clone. This CDR3 reads CATSFVLTDYGYTF. DNA for the CDR3: TGTGCCACCTCGTTTGTCCTTACAGACTATGGCTACACCTTC. The chain joins TRBV28 to TRBJ1-2, with D unresolved. This CDR3 is built from 14 residues. Germline V lookup: CDR1 MDHEN, CDR2 SYDVKM. Trimming cost V 10 bases and J 3 bases, with 18 bases left between them.

The CDR3 DNA sequence: TGTGCCAGCAAACCACAGGGGGCTGGAAACATTCAGTACTTC. Translation: CASKPQGAGNIQYF. The V gene is TRBV6-1, the J gene TRBJ2-4, with TRBD1 identical over 9 bases. The CDR3 sequence is 14 residues long. V shed 7 bases, J shed 6 bases, and the junction held 7 bases outside the gene matches. Germline V CDR1 and CDR2: MNHNS, SASEGT.

J is TRBJ2-5 and V is TRBV9; a possible D gene is TRBD2 (5 bases). This CDR3 is 15 amino acids long. Germline CDR1 and CDR2: SGDLS and YYNGEE. Trimming cost V 4 bases and J 3 bases, with 16 bases left between them. CDR3 amino acids: CASSLAAGREETQYF. CDR3 DNA sequence: TGTGCCAGCAGCCTCGCGGCGGGCCGGGAAGAGACCCAGTACTTC.

The gene calls are TRBV5-1 and TRBJ2-5; D possibly corresponds to TRBD1 (6 bases). This CDR3 has 15 residues. Germline lookup yields CDR1 SGHRS and CDR2 YFSETQ. Trimming stripped 2 bases from V and 3 bases from J, with 14 bases between. The CDR3 coding sequence is TGCGCCAGCAGCTTACCCTCAACAGGGAAAGAGACCCAGTACTTC. Its protein is CASSLPSTGKETQYF.